The table lists the clone carrying this T cell receptor beta chain with a few counts. Its antigen is unknown. MiXCR, applied by TCRdb to the RT-PCR reads, yields one record per CDR3 protein. The sample carries fewer than 550,000 distinct CDR3 sequences, about 25% recorded once. The germline V gene has CDR1 SGHTA and CDR2 FQGTGA. Unmatched junction bases numbered 6, after V lost 5 bases and J lost 3 bases. The CDR3 is 15 residues long. The record originates from a study of response to subunit inactivated influenza vaccine. Broader study findings: It was the authors' suggestion that each seasonal influenza vaccination recruits few new T cells.

Sequencing used CD4+ T cells sorted from PBMCs, obtained less than 6 days after vaccination. The clonotype was recovered from a man between 45 and 60 years old who received an inactivated influenza vaccine. The chain couples TRBV7-3 to TRBJ2-1; 8 nucleotides align to TRBD2. Here the CDR3 DNA reads TGTGCCAGCAGCGGACTAGCCGTCGACTACAATGAGCAGTTCTTC. Amino acid sequence: CASSGLAVDYNEQFF.